Below, 11 T cell receptor beta chains from the same sample are listed, as sequenced in a study of T cells after yellow fever vaccination. TCRdb passed the 5' RACE reads through MiXCR, listing each CDR3 protein once. The sample lists a few hundred thousand distinct CDR3 sequences; 7% to 9% were seen once. The sequences come from PBMCs, collected more than 35 days after the first yellow fever vaccination. These receptors originate from a young man who received the YFV17D yellow fever vaccine.

In this sample, this clonotype turned up a few times. The V call is TRBV9, the J call TRBJ2-1; 8 nucleotides line up with TRBD2. Germline values: CDR1 SGDLS, CDR2 YYNGEE. V lost 1 base, J lost 4 bases, and 4 bases stayed unmatched. This CDR3 contains 15 residues. DNA for the CDR3: TGTGCCAGCAGCGTACTAAGCGGGGGTTACAATGAGCAGTTCTTC. Its translation is CASSVLSGGYNEQFF.

This clonotype was observed a handful of times. The chain employs TRBV7-3 and TRBJ2-1; TRBD2 aligns across 9 bases. V dropped 6 bases and J dropped 10; count of bases not matched to a gene: 16. The CDR3 is 16 amino acids. Germline values: CDR1 SGHTA, CDR2 FQGTGA. The CDR3 coding sequence is TGTGCCAGCAGTGGGTCCAGCGGGGGGTTTCAGCGAGAGCAGTTCTTC. Protein product: CASSGSSGGFQREQFF.

The rearrangement uses TRBV27 and TRBJ1-2, with D unclear. The CDR3 length is 13 residues. The germline V and J ends were trimmed by 3 bases and 2 bases, with 7 bases remaining between them. Germline loops: CDR1 MNHEY, CDR2 SMNVEV (reference sequence). The CDR3 coding sequence is TGTGCCAGCAGTTTTACACTCAACTATGGCTACACCTTC. Encoded protein: CASSFTLNYGYTF.

The rearrangement uses TRBV4-3 and TRBJ2-3, with a tentative D call TRBD2 (6 bases). This CDR3 contains 15 residues. Trimming shortened V by 1 base and J by 5 bases, and 13 bases separated the two germline ends. Germline-derived CDR1 and CDR2 are LGHNA and YSLEER. CDR3 protein: CASSQGLVLGDTQYF. The CDR3 DNA reads TGCGCCAGCAGCCAAGGACTAGTTTTAGGAGATACGCAGTATTTT.

This sequence joins TRBV4-3 and TRBJ1-1; D is possibly TRBD1 (5 bases). The CDR3 covers 15 residues. V was pared by 8 bases and J by 5 bases, with 21 bases between. Per the germline V gene, CDR1 is LGHNA and CDR2 is YSLEER. CDR3 loop: CASCFRRGASTEAFF. CDR3 nucleotides: TGCGCCAGCTGCTTTCGAAGGGGCGCATCTACTGAAGCTTTCTTT.

The chain combines TRBV6-5 with TRBJ2-5; D ambiguous. Trimming pared 3 bases from V and 2 bases from J, leaving 10 bases between. The germline V gene encodes CDR1 MNHEY and CDR2 SVGAGI. The CDR3 has 14 residues. The CDR3 is CASSYTVIQETQYF. CDR3 in DNA: TGTGCCAGCAGTTATACAGTGATTCAAGAGACCCAGTACTTC.

The chain couples TRBV5-1 to TRBJ2-1; 7 bases map to TRBD1. The CDR3 is 16 amino acids. Germline trimming cut 3 bases from V and 2 bases from J; bases unmatched to any gene: 8. The germline gives CDR1 SGHRS, CDR2 YFSETQ. The CDR3 DNA is TGCGCCAGCAGCTCTAGACAGGGAATCGCCTACAATGAGCAGTTCTTC. Protein sequence: CASSSRQGIAYNEQFF.

This clonotype occurred a few times. The chain links TRBV10-3 to TRBJ2-7; D gene uncertain. The CDR3 extends over 9 amino acids. Trimming shortened V by 10 bases and J by 3 bases, and 4 bases separated the two germline ends. Per germline, CDR1 ENHRY and CDR2 SYGVKD. In nucleotides, the CDR3 is TGTGCCACGATCTACGAGCAGTACGTC. It specifies CATIYEQYV.

The J gene is TRBJ2-4, the V gene TRBV10-3; D call uncertain. V was cut by 3 bases and J by 4 bases, with 22 bases left in between. The V gene's germline CDR1 is ENHRY and CDR2 SYGVKD. This CDR3 spans 18 amino acids. CDR3 DNA sequence: TGTGCCATCAGTGAAGTTCTTGGGCCCATGGACCCGAAAAACATTCAGTACTTC. Encoded protein: CAISEVLGPMDPKNIQYF.

This clonotype has a count of ten or more. The CDR3 loop reads CASSQEWDPYNEQFF. The CDR3 bases are TGCGCCAGCAGCCAAGAATGGGATCCCTACAATGAGCAGTTCTTC. The J gene is TRBJ2-1, the V gene TRBV4-3; D not resolved. The CDR3 spans 15 residues. V dropped 0 bases and J dropped 2 bases, with 8 bases sitting between them. Germline CDR1 reads LGHNA; CDR2 reads YSLEER.

The CDR3 region has the DNA TGTGCCAGCAGCTTAGTGGGGCGGGGGGCGTTCGACCAGTACTTC. Its translation: CASSLVGRGAFDQYF. V is TRBV11-2 and J is TRBJ2-5; the match to TRBD2 covers 8 bases. The germline gives CDR1 SGHAT, CDR2 FQNNGV. The ends lost 1 base at V and 10 bases at J; junction bases unmatched: 11. CDR3 length equals 15 residues.